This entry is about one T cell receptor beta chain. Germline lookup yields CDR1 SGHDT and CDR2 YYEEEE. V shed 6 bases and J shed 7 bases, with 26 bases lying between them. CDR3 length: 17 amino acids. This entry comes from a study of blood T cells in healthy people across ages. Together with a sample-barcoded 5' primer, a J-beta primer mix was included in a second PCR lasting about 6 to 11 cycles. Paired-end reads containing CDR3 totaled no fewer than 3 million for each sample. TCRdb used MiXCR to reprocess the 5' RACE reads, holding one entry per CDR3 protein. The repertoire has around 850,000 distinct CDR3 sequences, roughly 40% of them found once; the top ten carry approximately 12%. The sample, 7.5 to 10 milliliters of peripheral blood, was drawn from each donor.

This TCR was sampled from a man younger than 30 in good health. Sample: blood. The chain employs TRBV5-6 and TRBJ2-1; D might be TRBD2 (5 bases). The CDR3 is CASISFTDYHTGNEQFF. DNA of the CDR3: TGTGCCAGCATTAGTTTTACCGACTACCACACGGGGAATGAGCAGTTCTTC.